One and the same sample provided the 10 T cell receptor beta chains below, sequenced in a study of response to subunit inactivated influenza vaccine. TCRdb itself ran the RT-PCR reads through MiXCR, one entry per CDR3 protein. Counted here are hundreds of thousands of distinct CDR3 sequences, about an eighth occurring once; the ten biggest clones make up over 10%. Sample: PBMCs from blood, taken around seven weeks after vaccination. The receptor set was obtained from a middle-aged man who received an inactivated influenza vaccine.

The chain joins TRBV9 to TRBJ2-1; TRBD1 might be the D (6 bases). This CDR3 is built from 14 residues. Trimming cost V 4 bases and J 10 bases, with 18 bases left between them. Per germline, CDR1 SGDLS and CDR2 YYNGEE. The CDR3 bases are TGTGCCAGCAGCTCGAGGGGGAGTTCTAGCGAGCAGTTCTTC. Translation: CASSSRGSSSEQFF.

The chain couples TRBV5-1 to TRBJ2-7; possible D gene TRBD1, 6 bases. Per the germline V gene, CDR1 is SGHRS and CDR2 is YFSETQ. The CDR3 is made up of 16 amino acids. Trimming stripped 3 bases from V and 5 bases from J, with 21 bases between. CDR3 sequence: CASSSRGNNVLNEQYF. CDR3 in DNA: TGCGCCAGCAGCTCGAGGGGGAATAACGTATTGAACGAGCAGTACTTC.

There are a few counts of this clonotype. The gene calls are TRBV6-6 and TRBJ2-1, with D hard to call. The CDR3 totals 12 residues. Between the trimmed V and J ends, which lost 4 bases and 8 bases, there was a span of 9 bases. CDR1 is MNHNY, CDR2 SVGAGI, per germline (reference sequence). The CDR3 here is CASSLLRDEQFF. The CDR3 bases are TGTGCCAGCAGTTTACTCCGAGATGAGCAGTTCTTC.

This chain connects TRBV19 to TRBJ2-3; possible D gene TRBD1, 7 bases. CDR3 length: 16 residues. CDR1 LNHDA and CDR2 SQIVND come from the germline V gene (reference sequence). V gave up 4 bases and J gave up 3 bases, with 17 bases separating them. CDR3 in DNA: TGTGCCAGTAGTACCCAGGGGGGACACAGAACAGATACGCAGTATTTT. Its translation is CASSTQGGHRTDTQYF.

This clonotype was seen once. A read error may be the cause here, since a much bigger clone is one base away. This chain uses TRBV29-1 with TRBJ2-7; D is perhaps TRBD2 (7 bases). There are 15 residues in the CDR3. Germline V CDR1 and CDR2: SQVTM, ANQGSEA. CDR3 nucleotide sequence: TGCAACGTTGAAGAATCGGGGGGCGAGACATACGAGCAGTACTTC. This gives the protein CNVEESGGETYEQYF.

This chain links TRBV5-5 with TRBJ2-7; 10 nucleotides line up with TRBD2. The CDR3 spans 15 residues. Germline V lookup: CDR1 SGHKS, CDR2 YYEKEE (reference sequence). J lost 2 bases, V lost 3 bases, and 5 bases had no gene match. CDR3 in amino acids: CASSSLAGVTYEQYF. The CDR3 DNA reads as TGTGCCAGCAGCTCCCTAGCGGGGGTAACCTACGAGCAGTACTTC.

This chain links TRBV4-3 with TRBJ1-5; 7 bases fit TRBD1. In germline, CDR1 is LGHNA, CDR2 YSLEER. The J segment lost 4 bases and the V segment lost 3 bases, leaving 3 bases of the junction unmatched. This CDR3 has 14 residues. The CDR3 region is CASSQSRGNQPQHF. CDR3 coding DNA: TGCGCCAGCAGCCAGAGCAGGGGGAATCAGCCCCAGCATTTT.

The table lists this clonotype with a few counts. The chain carries TRBV27 and TRBJ2-3; 8 bases agree with TRBD1. The CDR3 runs to 15 residues. Germline V gene data show CDR1 as MNHEY and CDR2 as SMNVEV (reference sequence). Losses at the gene ends were 2 bases for V and 4 bases for J; bases not matched to a gene: 5. The CDR3 sequence: CASSLQGARADTQYF. Here the CDR3 DNA reads TGTGCCAGCAGTTTACAGGGGGCCCGGGCAGATACGCAGTATTTT.

This clonotype came up many times. The CDR3, as DNA: TGTGCCAGCAGCCAAGTCATTCAGGGAAAGCAGTACTTC. This codes for CASSQVIQGKQYF. The chain employs TRBV14 and TRBJ2-7, with D possibly TRBD1 on 5 matching bases. From germline, CDR1 is SGHDN and CDR2 FVKESK. V lost 1 base and J 8 bases, leaving 12 bases between the germline ends. The CDR3 runs to 13 residues.

The chain is built from TRBV7-9 and TRBJ2-1; D unresolved. V lost 7 bases and J 12 bases, leaving 13 bases between the germline ends. This CDR3 contains 11 residues. CDR1 and CDR2 (germline): SEHNR, FQNEAQ (reference sequence). CDR3 sequence reads: CASTRELGQFF. Here the CDR3 DNA reads TGTGCCAGCACTCGTGAACTCGGGCAGTTCTTC. The whole variable domain, remainder taken from reference TRBV7-9 and TRBJ2-1, is DTGVSQNPRHKITKRGQNVTFRCDPISEHNRLYWYRQTLGQGPEFLTYFQNEAQLEKSRLLSDRFSAERPKGSFSTLEIQRTEQGDSAMYLCASTRELGQFFGPGTRLTVL.